Below, one T cell receptor (beta chain) is given with its context. These data are taken from a study of blood T cells in healthy people across ages. Germline loops: CDR1 MDHEN, CDR2 SYDVKM. The CDR3 consists of 12 residues. Then a second PCR, running about 7 to 11 cycles, was carried out with a sample-barcoded 5' primer and a J-beta primer mix. TCRdb re-derived calls from the 5' RACE reads in MiXCR, one entry per CDR3 protein. The table includes around 1,900,000 distinct CDR3 sequences, approximately 39% detected once. The chain combines TRBV28 with TRBJ2-4; no reliable D call. The DNA end is a closer match to TRBJ2-7, so the J assignment may be wrong. This TCR came from a human donor in good health. Sequencing used blood. CDR3 in DNA: TGTGCCAGCAGACTGGTTTCGCACGAGCAGTACTTC. Translated: CASRLVSHEQYF.